This T cell receptor (beta chain) derives from a study of blood T cell repertoires in COVID-19. Study-wide background: Researchers got acute and convalescent COVID-19 samples from the United States, Italy and Spain.

The count of this clone is one. The table came from immunoSEQ multiplex PCR; TCRdb's copy has only in-frame clones and leaves some out. The sample shows approximately 97,000 clones, 90% of them seen only once. The CDR3 runs 14 residues. Germline CDR1 SGHVS, CDR2 FQNEAQ. The V gene lost 0 bases and the J gene lost 8 bases, with 13 bases spanning the gap. The clonotype comes from a man aged 55 to 70 with acute or convalescent COVID-19. V is TRBV7-8 and J is TRBJ1-2; possible D gene TRBD1, 5 bases. Sequenced material: peripheral blood. The CDR3 DNA is TGTGCCAGCAGCTTAGCGGGACTGGGGGACGGCTACACCTTC. It codes for CASSLAGLGDGYTF.